This TCR beta chain was identified in a study of blood T cell repertoires in COVID-19. V lost 2 bases to trimming and J lost 5 bases; unmatched junction nucleotides: 5. Germline CDR1 reads SGHDT; CDR2 reads YYEEEE. The CDR3 has 15 residues. Produced via immunoSEQ multiplex PCR; TCRdb's table is partial and in-frame only. The top ten clones hold 15% of a sample with around 90,000 clones, roughly 87% of them seen once. The chain combines TRBV5-6 with TRBJ2-5; 11 bases fit TRBD1. The source of this sequence is a male donor with acute or convalescent COVID-19. Sequencing was done on a sample of peripheral blood. The CDR3 sequence: CASSLRTGGRETQYF. Here the CDR3 DNA reads TGTGCCAGCAGCTTAAGGACAGGGGGCAGGGAGACCCAGTACTTC.